The present TCR beta chain was sequenced within a study of brain T cells in children with intractable seizures (TCRdb year 2021). In the study overall: A NanoString immunology panel was first used to screen resected brain tissue from 53 pediatric epilepsy surgery cases for immune gene transcripts. Among the approximately twelve selected surgery cases, pre-surgery blood was additionally sequenced for eight, leaving four cases with brain tissue only. Points the paper makes about the study in general: Because sequencing depth differed between pre- and post-surgery blood, the absence of clones from the pre-surgery sample may reflect undersampling. Viral specificity was inferred only from CDR3 sequence similarity, and patients' HCMV serostatus was unknown.

Inclusive of the bounding cysteine and phenylalanine, the CDR3 is 12 residues long. The CDR3 DNA has 36 bases and is translated from base 1. Between the V and J ends, shortened by 3 bases and 2 bases respectively, the junction contains 4 bases. Reading the germline V gene gives CDR1 KGHSH and CDR2 LQKENI. The immunoSEQ assay was applied to genomic DNA to generate the TCR beta chain sequences. The source study handled its data this way. CDR3 sequences that did not begin with the conserved framework cysteine at position 104 were removed manually. To get clonality, the normalized Shannon's Diversity Index was subtracted from one, giving values from 0 (maximal diversity) to 1 (oligoclonal). Chi-squared comparison-of-proportions tests were used to check whether the frequency of the same CDR3 differed between samples, for example brain versus blood. Public clonotypes were identified through searches of immuneACCESS, and similarity to known antiviral clonotypes was evaluated with the VDJdb browser. TCRdb mirrors the immuneACCESS table, restricted to in-frame sequences. Some clones are absent from its copies; in checked studies, under half trace to an unresolved V gene, and the reason for the others is unknown. The V and J calls and the clone size are those of that table, but D and trimming were determined from the DNA. This sample lists under 400,000 clones; over 85% were detected once. Around 6% of the sample is in the top ten clones.

The time point label here, explained by the study, means: blood from clinic visit 5 months post-surgery; TSC patient then seizure free. The surgery cases with the highest brain T cell transcript signatures were chosen for TCR beta chain sequencing of brain tissue, and also of blood when blood was available. Before surgery, patients had received at least one anti-epileptic drug. TCR-sequenced patients were children with drug-resistant epilepsy due to tuberous sclerosis complex, focal cortical dysplasia, Rasmussen encephalitis or hemimegalencephaly. Bulk genomic DNA was extracted from unsorted brain tissue and whole blood with the Monarch genomic DNA purification kit. Remarks on this clone: The specificity of this receptor is unknown. The record has no base qualities; no much larger clone is one base away. Other nucleotide sequences from this sample produce the same CDR3.

The receptor comes from a boy in the first two years of life with tuberous sclerosis and intractable seizures. Rearrangement joined TRBV18 to TRBJ2-5; the D gene cannot be named for sure. The sequencing here drew on peripheral blood, taken approximately 5 months after surgery. CDR3 protein: CASSPGQETQYF. The DNA is as follows: TGTGCCAGCTCACCCGGACAAGAGACCCAGTACTTC.